This T cell receptor (beta chain) was sequenced for a study of blood T cells in healthy people across ages. Whole-study context: The template switching approach captured approximately one barcoded beta molecule for every two T cells.

Study conclusions and caveats: As age increased, TCR beta diversity per million T cells fell in a roughly linear fashion.

In the case of this clonotype: The antigen remains unidentified.

CDR3 size: 13 residues. The germline V gene encodes CDR1 MNHNS and CDR2 SASEGT. V shed 7 bases, J shed 4 bases, and the junction held 5 bases outside the gene matches. PCR was performed a second time for roughly 6 to 12 cycles using a sample-barcoded 5' primer and a J-beta primer mix. TCRdb used MiXCR to reprocess the 5' RACE reads, holding one entry per CDR3 protein. This repertoire shows roughly 680,000 distinct CDR3 sequences, about half found once; its top ten account for roughly 31%. The sequenced sample was blood. This rearrangement joins TRBV6-1 to TRBJ2-7; 9 positions match TRBD1. The receptor was isolated from a woman aged 60-75 years in good health. CDR3 in amino acids: CASKWTGVYEQYF. CDR3 DNA sequence: TGTGCCAGCAAGTGGACAGGGGTTTACGAGCAGTACTTC.